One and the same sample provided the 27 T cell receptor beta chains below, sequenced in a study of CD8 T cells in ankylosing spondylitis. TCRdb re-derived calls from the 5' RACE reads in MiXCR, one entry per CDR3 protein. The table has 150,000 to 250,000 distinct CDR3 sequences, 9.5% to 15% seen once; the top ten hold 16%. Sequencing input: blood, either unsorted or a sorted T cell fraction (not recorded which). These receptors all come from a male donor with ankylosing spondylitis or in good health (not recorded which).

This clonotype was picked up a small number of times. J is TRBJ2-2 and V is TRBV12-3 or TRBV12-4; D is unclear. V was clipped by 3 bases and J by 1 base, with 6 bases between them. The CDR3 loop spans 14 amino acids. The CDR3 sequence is CASSFYLNTGELFF. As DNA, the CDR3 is TGTGCCAGCAGTTTTTATTTGAACACCGGGGAGCTGTTTTTT.

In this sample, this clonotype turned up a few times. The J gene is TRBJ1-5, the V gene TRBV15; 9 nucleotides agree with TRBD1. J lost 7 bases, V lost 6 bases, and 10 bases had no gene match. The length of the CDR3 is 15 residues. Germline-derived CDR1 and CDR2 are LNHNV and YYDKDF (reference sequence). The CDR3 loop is CATSRDRVPQQPQHF. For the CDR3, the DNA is TGTGCCACCAGTAGGGACAGGGTTCCGCAGCAGCCCCAGCATTTT.

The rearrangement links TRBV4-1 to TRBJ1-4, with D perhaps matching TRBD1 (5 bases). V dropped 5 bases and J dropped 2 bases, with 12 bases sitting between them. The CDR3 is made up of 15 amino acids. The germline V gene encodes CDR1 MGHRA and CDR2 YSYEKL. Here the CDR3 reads CASSYSGSTNEKLFF. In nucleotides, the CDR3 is TGCGCCAGCAGCTATTCAGGGTCGACTAATGAAAAACTGTTTTTT.

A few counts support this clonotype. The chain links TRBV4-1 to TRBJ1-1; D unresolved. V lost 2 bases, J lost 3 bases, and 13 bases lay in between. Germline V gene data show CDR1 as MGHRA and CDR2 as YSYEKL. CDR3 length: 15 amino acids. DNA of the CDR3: TGCGCCAGCAGCCAATTGCCACAAGTAGACACTGAAGCTTTCTTT. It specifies CASSQLPQVDTEAFF.

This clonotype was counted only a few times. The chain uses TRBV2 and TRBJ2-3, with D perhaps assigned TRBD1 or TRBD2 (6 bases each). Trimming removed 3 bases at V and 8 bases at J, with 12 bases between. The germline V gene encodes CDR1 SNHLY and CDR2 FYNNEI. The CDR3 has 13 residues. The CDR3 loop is CASSDGGPVTQYF. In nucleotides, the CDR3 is TGTGCCAGCAGTGATGGGGGGCCGGTTACGCAGTATTTT.

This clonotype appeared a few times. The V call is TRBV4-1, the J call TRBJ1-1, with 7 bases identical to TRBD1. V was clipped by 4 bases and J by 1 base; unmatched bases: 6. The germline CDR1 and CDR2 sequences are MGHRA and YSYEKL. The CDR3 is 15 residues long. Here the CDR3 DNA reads TGCGCCAGCAGCCTACCTGAGGGGGCGAACACTGAAGCTTTCTTT. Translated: CASSLPEGANTEAFF.

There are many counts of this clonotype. The CDR3 nucleotides are TGTGCCAGCAGCTCTAAAGGGGGGTACGAGCAGTACTTC. Encoded protein: CASSSKGGYEQYF. The chain couples TRBV7-9 to TRBJ2-7; D is tentatively TRBD1 or TRBD2 (6 bases each). This CDR3 contains 13 residues. Trimming took off 4 bases at V and 4 bases at J, with 11 bases between the two ends. Germline CDR1 reads SEHNR; CDR2 reads FQNEAQ (reference sequence). Full variable domain (rest looked up from reference TRBV7-9 and TRBJ2-7): DTGVSQNPRHKITKRGQNVTFRCDPISEHNRLYWYRQTLGQGPEFLTYFQNEAQLEKSRLLSDRFSAERPKGSFSTLEIQRTEQGDSAMYLCASSSKGGYEQYFGPGTRLTVT.

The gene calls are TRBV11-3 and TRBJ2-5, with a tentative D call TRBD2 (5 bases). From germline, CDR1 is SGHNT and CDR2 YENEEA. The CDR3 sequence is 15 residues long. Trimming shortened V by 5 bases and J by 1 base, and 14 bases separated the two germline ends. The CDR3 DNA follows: TGTGCCAGCAGCGACCAGCGGCTGCTCCAAGAGACCCAGTACTTC. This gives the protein CASSDQRLLQETQYF.

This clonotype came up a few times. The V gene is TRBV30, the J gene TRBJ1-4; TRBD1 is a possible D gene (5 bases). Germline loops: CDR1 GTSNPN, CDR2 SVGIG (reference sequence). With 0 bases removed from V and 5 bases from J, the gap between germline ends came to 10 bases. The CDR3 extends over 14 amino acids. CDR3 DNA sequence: TGTGCCTGGAGTGTAGGGTGGGGGAATGAAAAACTGTTTTTT. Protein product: CAWSVGWGNEKLFF.

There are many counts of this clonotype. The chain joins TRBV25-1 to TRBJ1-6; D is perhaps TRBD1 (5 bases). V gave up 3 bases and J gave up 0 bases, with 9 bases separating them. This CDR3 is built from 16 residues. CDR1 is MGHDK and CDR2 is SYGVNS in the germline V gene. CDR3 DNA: TGTGCCAGCAGTGAGGGGACTAGCTCCTATAATTCACCCCTCCACTTT. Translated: CASSEGTSSYNSPLHF.

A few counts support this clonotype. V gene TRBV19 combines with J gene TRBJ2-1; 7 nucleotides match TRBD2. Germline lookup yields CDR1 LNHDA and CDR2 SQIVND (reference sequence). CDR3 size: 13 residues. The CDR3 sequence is CALFWGGPSEQFF. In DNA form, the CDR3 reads TGTGCTCTTTTTTGGGGAGGGCCTAGTGAGCAGTTCTTC.

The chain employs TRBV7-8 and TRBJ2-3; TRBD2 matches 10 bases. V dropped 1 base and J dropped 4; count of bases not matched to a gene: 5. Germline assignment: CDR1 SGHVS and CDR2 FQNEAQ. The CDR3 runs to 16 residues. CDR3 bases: TGTGCCAGCAGCTTAGAAAGCGGGAGGGTTGCAGATACGCAGTATTTT. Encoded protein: CASSLESGRVADTQYF.

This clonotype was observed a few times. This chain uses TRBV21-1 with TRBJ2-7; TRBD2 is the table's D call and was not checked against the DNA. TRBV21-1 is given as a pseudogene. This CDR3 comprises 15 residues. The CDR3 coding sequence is TGTGCCAGCAGCAAACCGACTAGCGGTCTCCACGAGCAGTACTTC. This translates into CASSKPTSGLHEQYF.

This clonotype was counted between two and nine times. The CDR3: CATSRGRGTSGYEQYF. In DNA form, the CDR3 reads TGTGCCACCAGCAGAGGACGAGGGACTAGCGGGTATGAGCAGTACTTC. This sequence joins TRBV15 and TRBJ2-7; 12 nucleotides match TRBD2. This CDR3 contains 16 residues. The germline gives CDR1 LNHNV, CDR2 YYDKDF (reference sequence). V shed 1 base and J 7 bases; nucleotides not matched to a gene: 8.

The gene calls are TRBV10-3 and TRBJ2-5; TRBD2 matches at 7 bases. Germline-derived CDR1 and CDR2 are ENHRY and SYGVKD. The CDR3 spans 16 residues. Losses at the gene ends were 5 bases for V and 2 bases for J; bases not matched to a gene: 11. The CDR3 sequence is CAISPLGGGDQETQYF. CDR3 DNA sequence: TGTGCCATCAGTCCTTTGGGCGGGGGAGATCAAGAGACCCAGTACTTC.

DNA of the CDR3: TGTGCCAGTAGTATGGCTCGTGCCTACGAGCAGTACTTC. It codes for CASSMARAYEQYF. The V and J genes are TRBV19 and TRBJ2-7; D is undetermined. In germline, CDR1 is LNHDA, CDR2 SQIVND (reference sequence). The germline V and J ends were trimmed by 3 bases and 2 bases, with 8 bases remaining between them. The CDR3 extends over 13 amino acids.

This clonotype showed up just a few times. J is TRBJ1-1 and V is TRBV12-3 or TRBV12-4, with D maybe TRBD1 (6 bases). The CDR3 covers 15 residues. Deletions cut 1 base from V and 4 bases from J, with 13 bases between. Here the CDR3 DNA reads TGTGCCAGCAGTTTAGGTCCCGGAGGGGGCACTGAAGCTTTCTTT. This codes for CASSLGPGGGTEAFF.

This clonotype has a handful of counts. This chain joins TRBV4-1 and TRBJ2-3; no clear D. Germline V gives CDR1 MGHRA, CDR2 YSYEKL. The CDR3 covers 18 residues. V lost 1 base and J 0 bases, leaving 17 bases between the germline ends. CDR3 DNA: TGCGCCAGCAGCCAAGCCCAAAGACTTCCTCCTAGCACAGATACGCAGTATTTT. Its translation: CASSQAQRLPPSTDTQYF.

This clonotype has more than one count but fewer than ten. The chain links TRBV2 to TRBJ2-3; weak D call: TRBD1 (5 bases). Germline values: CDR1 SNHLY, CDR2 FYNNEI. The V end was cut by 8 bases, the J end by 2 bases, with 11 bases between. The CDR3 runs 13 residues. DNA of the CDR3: TGTGCCAGCCTGGGGCGGTACACAGATACGCAGTATTTT. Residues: CASLGRYTDTQYF.

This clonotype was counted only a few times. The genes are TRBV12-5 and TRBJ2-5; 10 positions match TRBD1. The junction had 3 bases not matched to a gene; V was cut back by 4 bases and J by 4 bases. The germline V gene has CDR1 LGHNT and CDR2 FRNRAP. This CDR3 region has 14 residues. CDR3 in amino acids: CASGSGQGVETQYF. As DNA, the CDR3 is TGTGCTAGTGGTTCTGGACAGGGGGTAGAGACCCAGTACTTC.

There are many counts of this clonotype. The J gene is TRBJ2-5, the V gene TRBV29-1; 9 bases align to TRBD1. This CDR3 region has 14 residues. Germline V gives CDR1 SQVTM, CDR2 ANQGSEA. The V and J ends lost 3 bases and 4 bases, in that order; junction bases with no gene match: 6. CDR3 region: CSVDGGQGLETQYF. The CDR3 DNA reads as TGCAGCGTTGATGGGGGACAGGGTTTAGAGACCCAGTACTTC.

CDR3 loop: CASAPRVTDYGYTF. DNA for the CDR3: TGTGCTAGTGCCCCCAGGGTCACAGACTATGGCTACACCTTC. The V gene is TRBV12-5, the J gene TRBJ1-2, with a tentative D call TRBD1 (5 bases). Germline V CDR1 and CDR2: LGHNT, FRNRAP. The CDR3 covers 14 residues. Trimming removed 7 bases from V and 3 bases from J, with 15 bases in between. Combining the CDR3 with reference TRBV12-5 and TRBJ1-2 gives the whole variable domain DARVTQTPRHKVTEMGQEVTMRCQPILGHNTVFWYRQTMMQGLELLAYFRNRAPLDDSGMPKDRFSAEMPDATLATLKIQPSEPRDSAVYFCASAPRVTDYGYTFGSGTRLTVV.

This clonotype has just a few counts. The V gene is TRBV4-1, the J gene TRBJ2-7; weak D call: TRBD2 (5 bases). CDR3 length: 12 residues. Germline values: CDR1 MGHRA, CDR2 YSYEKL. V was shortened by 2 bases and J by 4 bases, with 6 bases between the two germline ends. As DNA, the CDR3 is TGCGCCAGCAGCCAATCGGGATACGAGCAGTACTTC. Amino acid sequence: CASSQSGYEQYF.

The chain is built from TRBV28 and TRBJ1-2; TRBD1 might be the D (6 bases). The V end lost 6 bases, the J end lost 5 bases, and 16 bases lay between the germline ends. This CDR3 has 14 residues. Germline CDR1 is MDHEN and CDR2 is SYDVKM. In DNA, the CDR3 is TGTGCCAGCAGCTACCCGGACAGTCTTTATGGCTACACCTTC. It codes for CASSYPDSLYGYTF.

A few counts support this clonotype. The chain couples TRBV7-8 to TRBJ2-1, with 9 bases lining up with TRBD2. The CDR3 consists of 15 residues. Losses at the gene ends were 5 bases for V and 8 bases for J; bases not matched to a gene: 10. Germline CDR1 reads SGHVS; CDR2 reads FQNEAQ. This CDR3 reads CASSPPGLAGDEQFF. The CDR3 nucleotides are TGTGCCAGCAGCCCGCCGGGACTAGCAGGTGATGAGCAGTTCTTC.

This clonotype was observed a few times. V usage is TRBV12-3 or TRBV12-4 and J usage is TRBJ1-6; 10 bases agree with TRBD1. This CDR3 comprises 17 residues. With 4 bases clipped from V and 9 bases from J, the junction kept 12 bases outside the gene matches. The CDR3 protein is CASSSFRDRGIGSPLHF. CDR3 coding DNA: TGTGCCAGCAGTTCCTTCCGGGACAGGGGAATAGGTTCACCCCTCCACTTT.

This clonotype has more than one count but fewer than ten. DNA for the CDR3: TGCGCCAGCAGTGCGGTCCGGACGAACCAAGAGACCCAGTACTTC. Translated, it gives CASSAVRTNQETQYF. The chain uses TRBV10-1 and TRBJ2-5; D not resolved. The CDR3 totals 15 residues. CDR1 and CDR2 from the germline V gene are WNHNN and SYGVQD (reference sequence). Deletions cut 4 bases from V and 0 bases from J, with 12 bases between.